This TCR beta chain is drawn from a study of blood T cell repertoires in COVID-19. Study information: PBMCs, B-cell-depleted T cells, or T cells were the source of the cDNA or gDNA that made up the material.

This table comes from immunoSEQ multiplex PCR, and its TCRdb copy is limited to in-frame clones, with some not included. The sample records approximately 300,000 clones, 90% being singletons. The CDR3 contains 17 residues. The sequencing input was peripheral blood. The chain employs TRBV1 and TRBJ2-3; TRBD2, the table's D call, was not compared with the DNA. TRBV1 constitutes a pseudogene. The source of this sequence is a woman in her 30s with COVID-19, enrolled during active disease. The CDR3 is CTSSQGTSGRSADTQYF. The CDR3 DNA sequence: TGCACCAGCAGCCAAGGGACTAGCGGGAGGTCAGCAGATACGCAGTATTTT.